These 13 T cell receptor beta chains originate from one sample sequenced in a study of shared clonotypes between healthy human individuals (dated by TCRdb to 2019 to 2021). Receptor amplification or capture employed the immunoSEQ multiplex PCR assay. Entries here come from immuneACCESS through TCRdb and include only in-frame sequences with V and J called. Some clones fail to appear in such tables; in the studies checked, an unresolved V gene covers under half of the shortfall, and the cause of the remainder is unknown. The sample table shows roughly 1,000,000 clones, and approximately 80% are seen once. The ten most abundant clones make up 0.52% of the sample. The sequenced material came from memory CD4+ T cells from PBMCs. In the paper's terms, the cell subset or site label means: CD45RA-negative fraction. These receptors all stem from a young man in good health. Some clones in this sample may be carry-over from other donors' samples.

This chain connects TRBV18 to TRBJ2-7; D is ambiguous. Trimming cost V 6 bases and J 4 bases, with 7 bases left between them. Germline V lookup: CDR1 KGHSH, CDR2 LQKENI. This CDR3 contains 11 residues. CDR3 in amino acids: CASSETYEQYF. The DNA of the CDR3 is TGTGCCAGCTCCGAGACTTACGAGCAGTACTTC.

This clone was counted a few times. The chain combines TRBV2 with TRBJ1-1, with D perhaps TRBD1 (5 bases). This CDR3 contains 12 residues. Germline V gives CDR1 SNHLY, CDR2 FYNNEI. The ends were cut back, 5 bases at V and 1 base at J, with 5 bases in the middle. The chain's CDR3 is CASSQGNTEAFF. CDR3 bases: TGTGCCAGCAGTCAGGGGAACACTGAAGCTTTCTTT.

CDR3 amino acids: CASSLQRGRYNEQFF. The CDR3 DNA sequence: TGTGCCAGCAGCCTCCAGCGGGGGCGATACAATGAGCAGTTCTTC. The J gene is TRBJ2-1, the V gene TRBV7-2; 8 nucleotides match TRBD2. Germline CDR1 reads SGHTA; CDR2 reads FQGNSA. CDR3 length: 15 residues. V lost 5 bases to trimming and J lost 4 bases; unmatched junction nucleotides: 7.

This clone appeared once. V and J are TRBV5-1 and TRBJ2-7, with 8 bases that match TRBD2. The germline V gene encodes CDR1 SGHRS and CDR2 YFSETQ. V was pared by 0 bases and J by 4 bases, with 9 bases of the junction left unmatched. The CDR3 spans 16 residues. The CDR3 here is CASSLAGREGQYEQYF. CDR3 DNA sequence: TGCGCCAGCAGCTTGGCCGGTCGGGAGGGACAATACGAGCAGTACTTC.

This clone appeared many times. The chain carries TRBV5-1 and TRBJ2-2; possible D gene TRBD1, 6 bases. Deletions cut 4 bases from V and 6 bases from J, with 19 bases between. The CDR3 has 16 residues. Germline assignment: CDR1 SGHRS and CDR2 YFSETQ. CDR3 sequence: CASSPGWTAEAGELFF. In DNA form, the CDR3 reads TGCGCCAGCAGCCCAGGATGGACAGCGGAGGCCGGGGAGCTGTTTTTT.

The chain joins TRBV11-3 to TRBJ2-3; D call uncertain. With 0 bases removed from V and 0 bases from J, the gap between germline ends came to 1 base. Germline V gives CDR1 SGHNT, CDR2 YENEEA. The CDR3 extends over 13 amino acids. In DNA, the CDR3 is TGTGCCAGCAGCTTAGACAGCACAGATACGCAGTATTTT. Residues: CASSLDSTDTQYF.

The rearrangement uses TRBV10-3 and TRBJ1-2; the D is unclear. From germline, CDR1 is ENHRY and CDR2 SYGVKD. The CDR3 contains 12 residues. The V and J ends lost 4 bases and 0 bases respectively, with 3 bases between them. CDR3 sequence reads: CAISGANYGYTF. CDR3 sequence (DNA): TGTGCCATCAGTGGGGCTAACTATGGCTACACCTTC.

The V gene is TRBV2, the J gene TRBJ1-5; maybe TRBD1 (5 bases). The ends were cut back, 5 bases at V and 6 bases at J, with 20 bases in the middle. This CDR3 spans 16 amino acids. Germline V CDR1 and CDR2: SNHLY, FYNNEI. For the CDR3, the DNA is TGTGCCAGCAGTACCCCGGGACTGGAAAGAGGTCAGCCCCAGCATTTT. This gives the protein CASSTPGLERGQPQHF.

The V call is TRBV7-8, the J call TRBJ2-7, with D unresolved. Germline-derived CDR1 and CDR2 are SGHVS and FQNEAQ. Trimming took off 6 bases at V and 4 bases at J, with 10 bases between the two ends. The length of the CDR3 is 12 residues. The CDR3 bases are TGTGCCAGCAGTAAGACCAGGTACGAGCAGTACTTC. This sequence encodes CASSKTRYEQYF.

The chain recombines TRBV5-1 with TRBJ1-2, with 7 nucleotides matching TRBD1. Germline loops: CDR1 SGHRS, CDR2 YFSETQ. The CDR3 spans 14 residues. V shed 4 bases and J 2 bases; nucleotides not matched to a gene: 5. CDR3 DNA sequence: TGCGCCAGCAGCATTGACAGGGCGAACTATGGCTACACCTTC. This gives the protein CASSIDRANYGYTF.

The chain uses TRBV6-1 and TRBJ1-1, with D maybe TRBD1 (5 bases). Trimming pared 5 bases from V and 5 bases from J, leaving 12 bases between. Looked up from germline, CDR1 is MNHNS and CDR2 is SASEGT. CDR3 size: 13 residues. The CDR3 region has the DNA TGTGCCAGCAGTAAGGAACAGGCGACTGAAGCTTTCTTT. This codes for CASSKEQATEAFF.

The rearrangement uses TRBV2 and TRBJ2-1; possibly TRBD2 for D (5 bases). V gave up 4 bases and J gave up 9 bases, with 10 bases separating them. The CDR3 extends over 12 amino acids. Germline CDR1 reads SNHLY; CDR2 reads FYNNEI. The DNA of the CDR3 is TGTGCCAGCAGTGGAGGGAGTGGTGAGCAGTTCTTC. Translation gives CASSGGSGEQFF.

A few counts support this clone. This sequence joins TRBV28 and TRBJ1-5; weak D call: TRBD1 (5 bases). The CDR3 contains 15 residues. Germline-derived CDR1 and CDR2 are MDHEN and SYDVKM. Trimming shortened V by 3 bases and J by 5 bases, and 14 bases separated the two germline ends. The DNA for the CDR3 is TGTGCCAGCAGTTTCCTGGGGGAAAGGGATCAGCCCCAGCATTTT. Translating it yields CASSFLGERDQPQHF.